This T cell receptor beta chain came from a study of regulatory T cells in long-lasting Graves disease. As for time point: persistent/refractory GD, antithyroid drugs over 5 years with positive TRAb. PBMC RNA was the source of the TCR library. The authors built TCR beta libraries using iRepertoire HTBI primers and Arm-PCR of CDR3 regions. TCRdb used MiXCR to reprocess the multiplex PCR reads, holding one entry per CDR3 protein. In the table there are under 500,000 distinct CDR3 sequences, less than 25% of which are singletons. This clonotype was seen many times. This CDR3 has 15 residues. Germline CDR1 and CDR2: MNHNS and SASEGT. V dropped 8 bases and J dropped 8 bases, with 25 bases sitting between them.

The sequence was collected from a female donor with Graves disease. V usage is TRBV6-1 and J usage is TRBJ2-7, with D perhaps TRBD1 or TRBD2 (5 bases each). The input for sequencing was peripheral blood mononuclear cells (PBMCs), taken when the disease was refractory, from a patient treated with antithyroid drugs. The CDR3 region is CASGDAGARSTKQYF. The CDR3 DNA reads TGTGCCAGCGGGGACGCCGGGGCACGTTCTACGAAGCAGTACTTC.